These 24 T cell receptor beta chains originate from one sample sequenced in a study of shared clonotypes between healthy human individuals. Assay: immunoSEQ multiplex PCR; the TCRdb copy retains only in-frame clones and omits some. The table records 90,000 to 120,000 clones, about 71% of them present only once. The sequenced material came from memory CD8+ T cells sorted from blood. The sample's subset: CD45RO+ cells pooled with CCR7-negative TemRA cells. These receptors were taken from a woman aged 25 to 39 in good health.

The rearrangement uses TRBV10-3 and TRBJ2-1; D gene unclear. V was shortened by 9 bases and J by 1 base, with 10 bases between the two germline ends. The CDR3 sequence is 13 residues long. CDR1 ENHRY and CDR2 SYGVKD come from the germline V gene. This CDR3 is CAIQFGSYNEQFF. The CDR3 DNA is TGTGCCATACAATTTGGTTCCTACAATGAGCAGTTCTTC.

V gene TRBV7-6 combines with J gene TRBJ1-4; TRBD1 matches 7 bases. V dropped 2 bases and J dropped 8; count of bases not matched to a gene: 8. The germline V gene encodes CDR1 SGHVS and CDR2 FNYEAQ. The CDR3 sequence is 15 residues long. The CDR3 DNA sequence: TGTGCCAGCAGCTTAAACAGGGGAGGAGGGGAAAAACTGTTTTTT. Translated, it gives CASSLNRGGGEKLFF. Drawing the rest from reference TRBV7-6 and TRBJ1-4, the complete variable domain is GAGVSQSPRYKVTKRGQDVALRCDPISGHVSLYWYRQALGQGPEFLTYFNYEAQQDKSGLPNDRFSAERPEGSISTLTIQRTEQRDSAMYRCASSLNRGGGEKLFFGSGTQLSVL.

The chain has TRBV30 and TRBJ1-2; D is perhaps TRBD1 (5 bases). Trimming shortened V by 6 bases and J by 7 bases, and 21 bases separated the two germline ends. The CDR3 consists of 14 residues. Germline CDR1 GTSNPN, CDR2 SVGIG (reference sequence). The CDR3 nucleotides are TGTGCCTGCGGGGGAGAGGCACAAGGACGTGGCTACACCTTC. Its protein is CACGGEAQGRGYTF.

The V and J genes are TRBV6-5 and TRBJ1-1, with D tentatively TRBD1 (5 bases). CDR1 is MNHEY, CDR2 SVGAGI, per germline. Trimming removed 0 bases from V and 4 bases from J, with 12 bases in between. This CDR3 has 15 residues. The CDR3 protein is CASSYSRGPGTEAFF. As DNA, the CDR3 is TGTGCCAGCAGTTACTCGAGGGGACCCGGCACTGAAGCTTTCTTT.

This chain connects TRBV28 to TRBJ2-2; D uncertain. The CDR3 loop spans 15 amino acids. Trimming removed 8 bases from V and 3 bases from J, with 16 bases in between. Germline V gene sequence: CDR1 MDHEN, CDR2 SYDVKM. The CDR3 sequence: CASSILRADTGELFF. The CDR3 DNA sequence: TGTGCCAGCTCTATACTCCGGGCGGACACCGGGGAGCTGTTTTTT.

This clone was detected only once. The CDR3 nucleotides read TGTGCCAGCAGCCAAGACTTCGGACTAGTGGAGACCCAGTACTTC. It translates to CASSQDFGLVETQYF. This chain connects TRBV4-2 to TRBJ2-5; 7 nucleotides align to TRBD2. Germline CDR1 and CDR2: LGHNA and YNFKEQ. J lost 5 bases, V lost 0 bases, and 6 bases had no gene match. The CDR3 is 15 amino acids.

This chain connects TRBV4-1 to TRBJ1-2; D remains ambiguous. CDR3 length equals 16 residues. In germline, CDR1 is MGHRA, CDR2 YSYEKL. V lost 5 bases, J lost 6 bases, and 22 bases lay in between. The CDR3 sequence: CASSKRTEFFPHGYTF. The DNA for the CDR3 is TGCGCCAGCAGCAAGAGGACCGAATTCTTCCCCCATGGCTACACCTTC.

This sequence joins TRBV2 and TRBJ2-7; TRBD2 is a possible D gene (5 bases). The CDR3 is made up of 13 amino acids. Trimming left V 7 bases short and J 3 bases short, with 13 bases between. Germline CDR1 SNHLY, CDR2 FYNNEI. In nucleotides, the CDR3 is TGTGCCAGCACCCGGGGAAGCTTCTACGAGCAGTACTTC. It is translated as CASTRGSFYEQYF.

This clone was recorded only once. The CDR3 nucleotides read TGTGCCAGCAGTTTTCGCCCGTGGGACACTGAAGCTTTCTTT. Protein product: CASSFRPWDTEAFF. J is TRBJ1-1 and V is TRBV28; D call uncertain. The CDR3 is 14 amino acids. The germline CDR1 and CDR2 sequences are MDHEN and SYDVKM. V gave up 3 bases and J gave up 3 bases, with 11 bases separating them. Full variable domain (rest looked up from reference TRBV28 and TRBJ1-1): DVKVTQSSRYLVKRTGEKVFLECVQDMDHENMFWYRQDPGLGLRLIYFSYDVKMKEKGDIPEGYSVSREKKERFSLILESASTNQTSMYLCASSFRPWDTEAFFGQGTRLTVV.

The chain employs TRBV28 and TRBJ2-3; 7 nucleotides match TRBD1. The CDR3 is 15 residues long. The trim removed 5 bases at V and 5 bases at J, leaving 10 bases unmatched. Germline V CDR1 and CDR2: MDHEN, SYDVKM. The CDR3 loop reads CASSAIDRAGDTQYF. The CDR3 DNA reads as TGTGCCAGCAGTGCTATTGACAGGGCCGGAGATACGCAGTATTTT.

This clone was detected only once. A much more abundant neighbour one base away suggests this may be a read error. The chain is built from TRBV19 and TRBJ2-7; D unclear. The V gene lost 9 bases and the J gene lost 4 bases, with 13 bases spanning the gap. This CDR3 comprises 12 residues. The germline V gene has CDR1 LNHDA and CDR2 SQIVND (reference sequence). For the CDR3, the DNA is TGTGCCAGCAGCTTAGGCGGATACGAGCAGTACTTC. Its translation is CASSLGGYEQYF.

The table lists this clone with a count of one. This chain connects TRBV28 to TRBJ1-1; no definite D call. V lost 2 bases and J lost 5, with 9 bases in between. Germline V gene sequence: CDR1 MDHEN, CDR2 SYDVKM. CDR3 length: 13 amino acids. The CDR3 DNA sequence: TGTGCCAGCAGTTTAAATCGGAGGACTGAAGCTTTCTTT. The encoded protein is CASSLNRRTEAFF.

This chain uses TRBV4-2 with TRBJ2-1; 8 bases fit TRBD2. V lost 3 bases, J lost 0 bases, and 7 bases stayed unmatched. The length of the CDR3 is 17 residues. CDR1 LGHNA and CDR2 YNFKEQ come from the germline V gene. CDR3 region: CASSHILAVSSYNEQFF. DNA of the CDR3: TGTGCCAGCAGCCACATACTAGCGGTAAGCTCCTACAATGAGCAGTTCTTC.

The chain joins TRBV5-1 to TRBJ1-3; 8 bases are a match to TRBD1. Per germline, CDR1 SGHRS and CDR2 YFSETQ. The CDR3 consists of 18 residues. With 0 bases clipped from V and 0 bases from J, the junction kept 8 bases outside the gene matches. The CDR3 nucleotides are TGCGCCAGCAGCTTGGGGCCAGGAGGGACAGGCTCTGGAAACACCATATATTTT. This gives the protein CASSLGPGGTGSGNTIYF.

The chain carries TRBV9 and TRBJ2-5; 10 nucleotides line up with TRBD2. The V gene's germline CDR1 is SGDLS and CDR2 YYNGEE. V lost 4 bases, J lost 5 bases, and 11 bases stayed unmatched. The CDR3 length is 16 residues. The CDR3, as DNA: TGTGCCAGCAGCCCTCCTAGCGGGAGTAGATGGGAGACCCAGTACTTC. This sequence encodes CASSPPSGSRWETQYF. Based on the CDR3 plus reference TRBV9 and TRBJ2-5, the full variable domain is DSGVTQTPKHLITATGQRVTLRCSPRSGDLSVYWYQQSLDQGLQFLIQYYNGEERAKGNILERFSAQQFPDLHSELNLSSLELGDSALYFCASSPPSGSRWETQYFGPGTRLLVL.

The V call is TRBV11-2, the J call TRBJ2-5, with D unclear. The J call is uncertain, as TRBJ2-7 better fits the DNA end. The length of the CDR3 is 13 residues. Germline CDR1 reads SGHAT; CDR2 reads FQNNGV. CDR3 region: CASSLGLTYEQYF. The CDR3 nucleotides read TGTGCCAGCAGCTTAGGTCTTACCTACGAGCAGTACTTC.

The chain recombines TRBV5-3 with TRBJ2-1, with D perhaps TRBD1 (8 bases). TRBV5-3 is designated an ORF whose function remains uncertain. The CDR3 is 15 residues long. Trimming removed 8 bases from V and 3 bases from J, with 18 bases in between. CDR3 sequence: CASSTQGDYYNEQFF. CDR3 bases: TGTGCCAGCAGCACACAGGGGGACTACTACAATGAGCAGTTCTTC.

The chain couples TRBV28 to TRBJ2-7, with D perhaps TRBD1 (5 bases). Germline loops: CDR1 MDHEN, CDR2 SYDVKM. Trimming stripped 8 bases from V and 2 bases from J, with 10 bases between. CDR3 length equals 12 residues. This CDR3 is CASGDSPYEQYF. The CDR3, as DNA: TGTGCCAGCGGAGACAGTCCCTACGAGCAGTACTTC.

This clone was seen at least ten times. The chain combines TRBV6-4 with TRBJ2-3; D perhaps matches TRBD2 (6 bases). The CDR3 spans 15 residues. V was clipped by 5 bases and J by 4 bases, with 16 bases between them. Germline loops: CDR1 MRHNA, CDR2 SNTAGT. In nucleotides, the CDR3 is TGTGCCAGCAGTAAAGGGACGGGAGAAGCAGATACGCAGTATTTT. Residues: CASSKGTGEADTQYF.

This rearrangement joins TRBV7-2 to TRBJ2-7, with 8 bases lining up with TRBD2. V shed 5 bases and J 6 bases; nucleotides not matched to a gene: 6. The CDR3 totals 13 residues. Germline lookup yields CDR1 SGHTA and CDR2 FQGNSA. CDR3 DNA sequence: TGTGCCAGCAGCCGAAGTGGGACTAGCGAGCAGTACTTC. Its translation is CASSRSGTSEQYF.

This chain uses TRBV29-1 with TRBJ2-7; TRBD2 agrees at 9 bases. In germline, CDR1 is SQVTM, CDR2 ANQGSEA. This CDR3 region has 14 residues. After removal of 2 bases from V and 9 bases from J, the junction contained 11 bases not matched to a gene. The CDR3 region has the DNA TGCAGCGTTGAACTAGCGGGATCCAGAGACGGGCAGTACTTC. Encoded protein: CSVELAGSRDGQYF.

The V call is TRBV5-5, the J call TRBJ2-3, with 8 bases aligning to TRBD2. V was clipped by 4 bases and J by 0 bases; unmatched bases: 4. Per germline, CDR1 SGHKS and CDR2 YYEKEE (reference sequence). The CDR3 is 15 residues long. CDR3 residues: CASSPLAASTDTQYF. In DNA, the CDR3 is TGTGCCAGCAGCCCACTAGCGGCTAGCACAGATACGCAGTATTTT. The full variable domain, with the rest looked up from reference TRBV5-5 and TRBJ2-3, is DAGVTQSPTHLIKTRGQQVTLRCSPISGHKSVSWYQQVLGQGPQFIFQYYEKEERGRGNFPDRFSARQFPNYSSELNVNALLLGDSALYLCASSPLAASTDTQYFGPGTRLTVL.

This clone showed up just once. This chain links TRBV28 with TRBJ2-1, with 7 nucleotides matching TRBD2. The CDR3 length is 15 residues. Losses at the gene ends were 4 bases for V and 4 bases for J; bases not matched to a gene: 7. Looked up from germline, CDR1 is MDHEN and CDR2 is SYDVKM. For the CDR3, the DNA is TGTGCCAGCAGTTCCCTTGGGGGAGGGTACAATGAGCAGTTCTTC. Translating gives CASSSLGGGYNEQFF.

The chain couples TRBV5-5 to TRBJ2-2; 14 nucleotides match TRBD2. The V and J ends lost 4 bases and 5 bases, in that order; junction bases with no gene match: 7. The length of the CDR3 is 17 residues. Germline-derived CDR1 and CDR2 are SGHKS and YYEKEE (reference sequence). In DNA, the CDR3 is TGTGCCAGCAGCACCGGGACTAGCGGGAGAGGAACCGGGGAGCTGTTTTTT. It encodes CASSTGTSGRGTGELFF.